This T cell receptor (beta chain) was found in a study of CD8 T cells in ankylosing spondylitis. The CDR3 consists of 15 residues. TCRdb re-called the 5' RACE reads through MiXCR, storing one row per CDR3 protein. The data show around 230,000 distinct CDR3 sequences, about 9.1% seen once. This clonotype was counted only a few times. What it recognizes is unknown. Study findings and constraints: The clones that were linked to disease were reported to be significantly enriched in matched synovial fluid samples from ankylosing spondylitis patients.

What was sequenced was blood, either unsorted or a sorted T cell fraction (not recorded which). This receptor was identified in a male donor with ankylosing spondylitis or in good health (not recorded which). This chain connects TRBV21-1 to TRBJ1-1. TRBV21-1 is designated a pseudogene. CDR3 DNA: TGTGCCAGCAGCAAAGCGCAAGTAAGGGATACTGAAGCTTTCTTT. Its protein is CASSKAQVRDTEAFF.